This record concerns one T cell receptor beta chain sequence. The data belong to a study of T cells in Graves' hyperthyroidism and ophthalmopathy. Amplified TCR beta CDR3 regions came from RNA transcripts. An initial round of RT-PCR targeting the TCR CDR3 relied on the HTBI primer set. TCRdb passed the multiplex PCR reads through MiXCR, listing each CDR3 protein once. The top ten hold 4% to 6.5% of the sample, which has about 420,000 distinct CDR3 sequences, approximately 15% seen once. Trimming pared 6 bases from V and 8 bases from J, leaving 17 bases between. The CDR3 has 14 amino acids. Uncontrolled infections, other autoimmune diseases, pregnancy or lactation led to exclusion of patients.

This chain links TRBV12-3 or TRBV12-4 with TRBJ1-5; D might be TRBD1 (6 bases). The material sequenced was blood. This TCR derives from a woman between 18 and 30 years old with Graves' hyperthyroidism. The CDR3 DNA reads TGTGCCAGCAGATCGGACAGCGGTGTAGAGCCCCAGCATTTT. Translating it yields CASRSDSGVEPQHF.